This T cell receptor beta chain was sequenced for a study of OX40 agonist ivuxolimab in advanced cancers. Across the study: Treatment received earlier with anti-PD-1, anti-PD-L1 or anti-CTLA-4 agents was allowed, and 40% had some. General study findings and limits: Nonresponders included some who also had low normalized T-cell clonal expansion.

The germline gives CDR1 SQVTM, CDR2 ANQGSEA. With 7 bases clipped from V and 1 base from J, the junction kept 3 bases outside the gene matches. The CDR3 extends over 14 amino acids. The table came from immunoSEQ multiplex PCR; TCRdb's copy has only in-frame clones and leaves some out. The profile shows 94,000 or so clones, around four fifths of them singletons. On this clone itself: Its target is unknown.

The sequence was obtained from an adult with an advanced solid tumor such as melanoma, head and neck, liver or kidney cancer. The sequencing used CD4+ or CD8+ T cells sorted from blood, collected in a trial of the OX40 agonist ivuxolimab. The chain uses TRBV29-1 and TRBJ2-3; TRBD2 aligns across 12 bases. CDR3 amino acids: CSGGTSGRTDTQYF. The CDR3, as DNA: TGCAGCGGCGGGACTAGCGGGCGCACAGATACGCAGTATTTT.